This is a list of T cell receptor beta chains from one sample in a study of OX40 agonist ivuxolimab in advanced cancers. The assay was immunoSEQ multiplex PCR, and TCRdb's table has in-frame clones only and misses some. The table lists 55,000 to 65,000 clones, roughly 89% of them singletons, with 14% in the top ten. Here the sequenced sample was CD4+ or CD8+ T cells sorted from blood, taken in a trial of the OX40 agonist ivuxolimab. The receptors were gathered from an adult with an advanced solid tumor such as melanoma, head and neck, liver or kidney cancer. Both conserved end residues are trimmed from each CDR3. Fields, in order: V gene, D gene, CDR3 protein. D genes are given only for firm matches.

V gene: TRBV6-5
D gene: TRBD1
CDR3 protein: ASRRDRATYEQY

V gene: TRBV7-2
D gene: .
CDR3 protein: ASTSGNEQY

V gene: TRBV2
D gene: .
CDR3 protein: ARGDGRTGGGGDYGYT

V gene: TRBV7-2
D gene: TRBD2
CDR3 protein: ASSVTSGPYEQY

V gene: TRBV4-3
D gene: .
CDR3 protein: ASSQPTRGAGELF

V gene: TRBV6-5
D gene: .
CDR3 protein: ASSNWRSGELF

V gene: TRBV20-1
D gene: .
CDR3 protein: SASKETQY

V gene: TRBV11-2
D gene: TRBD1
CDR3 protein: ASSSSDRGQGYT

V gene: TRBV5-6
D gene: .
CDR3 protein: ASSRGSYGYT

V gene: TRBV4-1
D gene: TRBD1
CDR3 protein: ASSVRDRGGDTQY

V gene: TRBV6-1
D gene: .
CDR3 protein: ASSEVLGARSPLH

V gene: TRBV7-3
D gene: TRBD2
CDR3 protein: ASSLTGEGGELF

V gene: TRBV27
D gene: .
CDR3 protein: ASSLSSRPSGGYT

V gene: TRBV19
D gene: TRBD1
CDR3 protein: ASQGDTGELF

V gene: TRBV9
D gene: TRBD1
CDR3 protein: ASSETGFHNEQF

V gene: TRBV5-1
D gene: TRBD2
CDR3 protein: ASSLLAGEISEQY

V gene: TRBV21-1
D gene: .
CDR3 protein: ASSTWTGCFDTQY

V gene: TRBV25-1
D gene: .
CDR3 protein: ASSEGSTSKNEQF

V gene: TRBV6-1
D gene: .
CDR3 protein: ASSDLGVEKLF

V gene: TRBV4-2
D gene: TRBD2
CDR3 protein: ASSQEASGSSYEQY

V gene: TRBV6-5
D gene: .
CDR3 protein: ASSYRGRDYEQY

V gene: TRBV7-2
D gene: .
CDR3 protein: ASSLNTRDGYT

V gene: TRBV7-2
D gene: .
CDR3 protein: ASSFSLTSTDTQY